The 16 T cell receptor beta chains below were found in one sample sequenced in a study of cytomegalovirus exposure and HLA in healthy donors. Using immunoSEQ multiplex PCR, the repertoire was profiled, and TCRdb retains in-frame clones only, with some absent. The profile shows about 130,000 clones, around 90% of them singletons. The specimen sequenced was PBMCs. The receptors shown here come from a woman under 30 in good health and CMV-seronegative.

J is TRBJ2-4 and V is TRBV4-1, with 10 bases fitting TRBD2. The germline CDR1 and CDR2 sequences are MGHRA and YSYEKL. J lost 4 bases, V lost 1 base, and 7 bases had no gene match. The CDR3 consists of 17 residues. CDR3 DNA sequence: TGCGCCAGCAGCCAAGGGGGAGCGGGAGGGCCTAAAAACATTCAGTACTTC. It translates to CASSQGGAGGPKNIQYF.

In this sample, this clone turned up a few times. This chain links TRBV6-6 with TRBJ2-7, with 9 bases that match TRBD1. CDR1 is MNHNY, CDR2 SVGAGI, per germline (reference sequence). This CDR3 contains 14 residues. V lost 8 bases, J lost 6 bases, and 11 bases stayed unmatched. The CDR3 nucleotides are TGTGCCAGCGAGCTGGGACAGGGCCGATCCGAGCAGTACTTC. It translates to CASELGQGRSEQYF.

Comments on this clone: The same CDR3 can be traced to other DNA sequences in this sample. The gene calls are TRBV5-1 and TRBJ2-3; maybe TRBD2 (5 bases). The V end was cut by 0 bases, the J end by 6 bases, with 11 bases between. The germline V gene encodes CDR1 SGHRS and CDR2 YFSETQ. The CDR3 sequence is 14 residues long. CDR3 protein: CASSLAGSADTQYF. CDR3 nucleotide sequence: TGCGCCAGCAGCTTGGCGGGGTCAGCGGATACGCAGTATTTT.

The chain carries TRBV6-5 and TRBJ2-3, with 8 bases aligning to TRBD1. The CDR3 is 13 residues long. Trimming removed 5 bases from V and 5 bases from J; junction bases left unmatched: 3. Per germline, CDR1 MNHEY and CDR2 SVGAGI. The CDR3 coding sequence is TGTGCCAGCAGTGACAGGGGCGGAGATACGCAGTATTTT. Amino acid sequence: CASSDRGGDTQYF.

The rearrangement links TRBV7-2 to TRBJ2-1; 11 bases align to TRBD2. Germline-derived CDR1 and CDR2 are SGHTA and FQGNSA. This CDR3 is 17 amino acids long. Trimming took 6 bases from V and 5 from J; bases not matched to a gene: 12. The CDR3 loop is CASSRDTGTSGNNEQFF. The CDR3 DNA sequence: TGTGCCAGCAGTAGAGACACCGGGACTAGCGGAAACAATGAGCAGTTCTTC. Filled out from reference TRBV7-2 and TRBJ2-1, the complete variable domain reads GAGVSQSPSNKVTEKGKDVELRCDPISGHTALYWYRQSLGQGLEFLIYFQGNSAPDKSGLPSDRFSAERTGGSVSTLTIQRTQQEDSAVYLCASSRDTGTSGNNEQFFGPGTRLTVL.

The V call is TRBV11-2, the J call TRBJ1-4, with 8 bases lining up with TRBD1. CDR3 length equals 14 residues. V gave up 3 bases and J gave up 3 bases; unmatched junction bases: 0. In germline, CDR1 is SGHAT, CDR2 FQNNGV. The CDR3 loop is CASSLDRANEKLFF. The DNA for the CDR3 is TGTGCCAGCAGCTTGGACAGGGCTAATGAAAAACTGTTTTTT.

CDR3 coding DNA: TGTGCCAGCAGTTTCCGGGACAGGGTTTACCAAGAGACCCAGTACTTC. This encodes CASSFRDRVYQETQYF. This chain links TRBV28 with TRBJ2-5, with TRBD1 matching over 9 bases. Trimming took 3 bases from V and 0 from J; bases not matched to a gene: 5. The CDR3 runs 16 residues. The germline V gene has CDR1 MDHEN and CDR2 SYDVKM.

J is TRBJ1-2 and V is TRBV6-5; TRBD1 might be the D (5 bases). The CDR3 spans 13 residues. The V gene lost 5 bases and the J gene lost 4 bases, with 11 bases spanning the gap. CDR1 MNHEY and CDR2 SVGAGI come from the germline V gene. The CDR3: CASSKRDLYGYTF. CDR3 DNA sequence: TGTGCCAGCAGTAAGCGGGACCTCTATGGCTACACCTTC.

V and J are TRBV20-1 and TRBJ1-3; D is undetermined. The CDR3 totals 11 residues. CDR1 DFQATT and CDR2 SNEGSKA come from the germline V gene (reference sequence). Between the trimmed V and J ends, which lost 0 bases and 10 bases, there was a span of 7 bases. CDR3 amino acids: CSAREGRTIYF. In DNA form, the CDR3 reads TGCAGTGCTAGAGAGGGCAGGACCATATATTTT.

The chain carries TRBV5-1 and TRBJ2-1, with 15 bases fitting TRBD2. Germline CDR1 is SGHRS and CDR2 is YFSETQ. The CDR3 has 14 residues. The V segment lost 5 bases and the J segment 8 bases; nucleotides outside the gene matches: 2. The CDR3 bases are TGCGCCAGCAGTTGGACTAGCGGGAGGGATGAGCAGTTCTTC. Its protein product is CASSWTSGRDEQFF.

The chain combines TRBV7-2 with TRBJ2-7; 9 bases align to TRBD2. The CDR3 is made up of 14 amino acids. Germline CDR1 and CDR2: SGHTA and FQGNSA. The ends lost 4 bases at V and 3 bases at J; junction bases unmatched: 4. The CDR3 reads CASSSASGNYEQYF. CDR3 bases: TGTGCCAGCAGCTCGGCTAGCGGGAACTACGAGCAGTACTTC.

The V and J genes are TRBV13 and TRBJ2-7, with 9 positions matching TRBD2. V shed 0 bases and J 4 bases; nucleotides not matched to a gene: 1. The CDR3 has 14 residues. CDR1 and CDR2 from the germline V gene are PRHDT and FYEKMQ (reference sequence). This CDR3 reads CASSLGSGGYEQYF. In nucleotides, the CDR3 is TGTGCCAGCAGCTTAGGTAGCGGGGGTTACGAGCAGTACTTC.

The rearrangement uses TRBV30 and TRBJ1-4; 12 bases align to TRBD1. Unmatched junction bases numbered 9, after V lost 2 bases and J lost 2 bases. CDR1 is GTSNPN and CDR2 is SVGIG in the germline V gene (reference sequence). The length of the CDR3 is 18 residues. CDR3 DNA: TGTGCCTGGAGTCCAGGGACAGGGGGCTGGTCTACTAATGAAAAACTGTTTTTT. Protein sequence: CAWSPGTGGWSTNEKLFF.

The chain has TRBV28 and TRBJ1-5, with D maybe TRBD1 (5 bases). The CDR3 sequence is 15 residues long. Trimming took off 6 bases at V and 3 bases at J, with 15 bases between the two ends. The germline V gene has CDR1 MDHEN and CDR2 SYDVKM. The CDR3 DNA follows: TGTGCCAGCAGCCATATCACAGGTATCAATCAGCCCCAGCATTTT. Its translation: CASSHITGINQPQHF.

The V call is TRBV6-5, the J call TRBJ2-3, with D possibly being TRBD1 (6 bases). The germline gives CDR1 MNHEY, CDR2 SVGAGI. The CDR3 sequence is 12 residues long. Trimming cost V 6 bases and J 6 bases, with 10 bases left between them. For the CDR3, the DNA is TGTGCCAGCAGCTCCCAGGGGGATACGCAGTATTTT. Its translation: CASSSQGDTQYF.

CDR3 coding DNA: TGTGCCAGCAGTCCATCCCTAGTAGGAGAGCACTATGGCTACACCTTC. As protein: CASSPSLVGEHYGYTF. The chain joins TRBV7-9 to TRBJ1-2; D call uncertain. The CDR3 has 16 residues. CDR1 and CDR2 (germline): SEHNR, FQNEAQ (reference sequence). The V and J ends lost 6 bases and 3 bases respectively, with 20 bases between them.